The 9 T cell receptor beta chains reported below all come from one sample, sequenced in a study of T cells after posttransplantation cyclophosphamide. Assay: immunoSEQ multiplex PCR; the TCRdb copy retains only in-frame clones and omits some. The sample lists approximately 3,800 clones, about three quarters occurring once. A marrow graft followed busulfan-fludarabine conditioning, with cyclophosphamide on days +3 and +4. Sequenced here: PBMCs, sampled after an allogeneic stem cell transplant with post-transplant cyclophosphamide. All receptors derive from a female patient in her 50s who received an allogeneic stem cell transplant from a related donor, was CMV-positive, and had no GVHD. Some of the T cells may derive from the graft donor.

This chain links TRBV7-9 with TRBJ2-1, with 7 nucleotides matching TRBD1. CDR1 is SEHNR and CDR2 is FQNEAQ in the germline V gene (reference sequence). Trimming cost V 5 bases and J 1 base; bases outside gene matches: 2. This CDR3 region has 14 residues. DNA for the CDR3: TGTGCCAGCAGCACGACAGGGTCCTACAATGAGCAGTTCTTC. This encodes CASSTTGSYNEQFF.

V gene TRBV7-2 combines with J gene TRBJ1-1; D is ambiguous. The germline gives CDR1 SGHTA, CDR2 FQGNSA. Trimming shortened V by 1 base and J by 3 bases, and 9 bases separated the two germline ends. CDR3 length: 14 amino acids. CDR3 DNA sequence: TGTGCCAGCAGCTTAGAGAGGCGGGACACTGAAGCTTTCTTT. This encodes CASSLERRDTEAFF.

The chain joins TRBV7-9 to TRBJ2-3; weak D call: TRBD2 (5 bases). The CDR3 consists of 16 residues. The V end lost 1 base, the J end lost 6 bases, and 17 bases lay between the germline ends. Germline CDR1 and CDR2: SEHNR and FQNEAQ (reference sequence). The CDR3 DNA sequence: TGTGCCAGCAGCTTAGTAGGCCGGGATCGGTTCGATACGCAGTATTTT. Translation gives CASSLVGRDRFDTQYF.

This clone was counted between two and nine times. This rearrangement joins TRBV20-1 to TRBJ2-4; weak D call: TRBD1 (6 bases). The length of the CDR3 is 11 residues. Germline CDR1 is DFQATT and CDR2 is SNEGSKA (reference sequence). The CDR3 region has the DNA TGCAGCACCGGGACATCCTTTATTCAGTACTTC. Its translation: CSTGTSFIQYF.

CDR3: CASSGGVGNTDTQYF. The CDR3 region has the DNA TGTGCCAGTAGTGGAGGGGTGGGGAACACAGATACGCAGTATTTT. The chain uses TRBV19 and TRBJ2-3; tentatively, D is TRBD2 (6 bases). The CDR3 consists of 15 residues. The germline gives CDR1 LNHDA, CDR2 SQIVND (reference sequence). V was shortened by 5 bases and J by 2 bases, with 14 bases between the two germline ends.

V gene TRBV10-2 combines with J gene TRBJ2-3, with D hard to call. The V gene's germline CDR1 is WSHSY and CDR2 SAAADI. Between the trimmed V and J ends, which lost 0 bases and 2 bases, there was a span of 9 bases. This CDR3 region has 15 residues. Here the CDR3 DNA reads TGCGCCAGCAGTGAGTCGCCCCTAGTCACAGATACGCAGTATTTT. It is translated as CASSESPLVTDTQYF.

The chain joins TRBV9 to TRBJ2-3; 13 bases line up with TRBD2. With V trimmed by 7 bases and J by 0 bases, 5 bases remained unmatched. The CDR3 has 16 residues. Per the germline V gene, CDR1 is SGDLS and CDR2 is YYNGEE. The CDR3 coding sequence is TGTGCCAGCCGGACTAGCGGGGGCCCAAGCACAGATACGCAGTATTTT. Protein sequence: CASRTSGGPSTDTQYF.

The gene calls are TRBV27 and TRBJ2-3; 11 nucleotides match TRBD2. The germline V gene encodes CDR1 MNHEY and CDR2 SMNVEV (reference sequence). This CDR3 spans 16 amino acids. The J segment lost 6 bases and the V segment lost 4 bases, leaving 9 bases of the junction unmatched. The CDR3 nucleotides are TGTGCCAGCAGTTCGACTAGCGGGGCGCCCTTTGATACGCAGTATTTT. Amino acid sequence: CASSSTSGAPFDTQYF.

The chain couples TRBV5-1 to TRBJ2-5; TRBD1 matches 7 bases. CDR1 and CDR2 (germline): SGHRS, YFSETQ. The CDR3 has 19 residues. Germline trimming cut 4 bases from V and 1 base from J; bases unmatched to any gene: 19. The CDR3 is CASSRSIGKKTGIQETQYF. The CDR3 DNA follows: TGCGCCAGCAGCCGTTCGATAGGGAAAAAGACAGGGATCCAAGAGACCCAGTACTTC.